Shown below are 15 T cell receptor beta chains from a single sample sequenced in a study of Graves' ophthalmopathy and Graves' hyperthyroidism. TCR beta CDR3 amplification used RNA transcripts. HTBI primers were employed in first-round RT-PCR, then a second-round multiplex PCR followed. From the multiplex PCR reads, TCRdb called clonotypes with MiXCR, one entry per CDR3 protein. The sample holds some 160,000 distinct CDR3 sequences, around 39% seen once. Specimen: peripheral blood. The origin of the receptors is a man younger than 40 with Graves' ophthalmopathy.

This clonotype has at least ten counts. The chain recombines TRBV4-3 with TRBJ2-7; D remains unclear. The ends were cut back, 0 bases at V and 0 bases at J, with 15 bases in the middle. This CDR3 is 17 amino acids long. Germline CDR1 LGHNA, CDR2 YSLEER. CDR3 loop: CASSQDTRAGTSYEQYF. The DNA for the CDR3 is TGCGCCAGCAGCCAAGATACCCGAGCAGGAACCTCCTACGAGCAGTACTTC.

This clonotype was seen repeatedly, ten times or more. The chain couples TRBV5-1 to TRBJ2-7; the match to TRBD2 covers 7 bases. Germline lookup yields CDR1 SGHRS and CDR2 YFSETQ. V was clipped by 0 bases and J by 2 bases; unmatched bases: 8. The CDR3 runs to 16 residues. CDR3 residues: CASSLDSLAGAYEQYF. The CDR3 DNA sequence: TGCGCCAGCAGCTTGGATTCCCTGGCGGGAGCCTACGAGCAGTACTTC.

This clonotype was detected a few times. The J gene is TRBJ2-7, the V gene TRBV11-2, with 10 bases that match TRBD1. Trimming at V came to 5 bases and at J to 4 bases, leaving 11 bases not matched to a gene. The CDR3 length is 16 residues. Germline V gene sequence: CDR1 SGHAT, CDR2 FQNNGV. CDR3 sequence (DNA): TGTGCCAGCAGCCCCTGGGCGACAGGGGGCATGTACGAGCAGTACTTC. Translated, it gives CASSPWATGGMYEQYF.

This clonotype came up many times. The CDR3 nucleotides are TGTGCCACCAGTGACAGGGACAGCACTGAAGCTTTCTTT. Protein sequence: CATSDRDSTEAFF. V and J are TRBV24-1 and TRBJ1-1; the match to TRBD1 covers 7 bases. The V and J ends lost 4 bases and 4 bases, in that order; junction bases with no gene match: 2. CDR1 is KGHDR, CDR2 SFDVKD, per germline. CDR3 size: 13 residues.

This clonotype has a count of ten or more. The rearrangement uses TRBV19 and TRBJ1-2, with TRBD1 matching over 7 bases. The trim removed 6 bases at V and 2 bases at J, leaving 9 bases unmatched. CDR3 size: 15 residues. Germline V gene data show CDR1 as LNHDA and CDR2 as SQIVND (reference sequence). This chain's CDR3 is CASRSQGLPNYGYTF. The DNA of the CDR3 is TGTGCCAGTAGATCACAGGGGTTGCCGAACTATGGCTACACCTTC.

This clonotype has at least ten counts. This sequence joins TRBV10-3 and TRBJ2-7; 12 bases are a match to TRBD1. The germline V gene encodes CDR1 ENHRY and CDR2 SYGVKD. V lost 1 base to trimming and J lost 5 bases; unmatched junction nucleotides: 6. The CDR3 totals 16 residues. Written as DNA, the CDR3 is TGTGCCATCAGTGAGTTAAACCGGGACAGGGGGCACGAGCAGTACTTC. This translates into CAISELNRDRGHEQYF.

The chain combines TRBV28 with TRBJ2-6, with 7 nucleotides matching TRBD1. Germline V gene data show CDR1 as MDHEN and CDR2 as SYDVKM. There are 18 residues in the CDR3. Losses at the gene ends were 5 bases for V and 0 bases for J; bases not matched to a gene: 10. In DNA, the CDR3 is TGTGCCAGCAGTGACCCGGGACAGCTCTTCTCTGGGGCCAACGTCCTGACTTTC. Translation: CASSDPGQLFSGANVLTF.

This clonotype was seen at least ten times. The chain couples TRBV24-1 to TRBJ2-2, with D possibly matching TRBD1 (5 bases). Germline V CDR1 and CDR2: KGHDR, SFDVKD. The V end lost 5 bases, the J end lost 4 bases, and 13 bases lay between the germline ends. The CDR3 totals 15 residues. This CDR3 is CATSGDSSFTGELFF. CDR3 in DNA: TGTGCCACCAGTGGAGACAGCAGTTTCACCGGGGAGCTGTTTTTT.

The V and J genes are TRBV5-1 and TRBJ2-2; TRBD1 is a possible D gene (5 bases). The CDR3 extends over 15 amino acids. V was clipped by 0 bases and J by 7 bases, with 13 bases between them. Looked up from germline, CDR1 is SGHRS and CDR2 is YFSETQ. CDR3 nucleotide sequence: TGCGCCAGCAGCTTGGTCTTTGGGGCGAACGGGGAGCTGTTTTTT. Translated: CASSLVFGANGELFF.

This clonotype occurred many times. The rearrangement uses TRBV28 and TRBJ2-7, with TRBD2 matching over 7 bases. Germline V gene data show CDR1 as MDHEN and CDR2 as SYDVKM. The trim removed 6 bases at V and 4 bases at J, leaving 9 bases unmatched. The CDR3 is 14 residues long. Written as DNA, the CDR3 is TGTGCCAGCAGGTCGGGGGGAAGAGGGTACGAGCAGTACTTC. As protein: CASRSGGRGYEQYF.

This clonotype came up many times. This sequence joins TRBV24-1 and TRBJ2-5, with TRBD1 matching 8 bases. Trimming removed 4 bases from V and 1 base from J; junction bases left unmatched: 4. CDR1 is KGHDR and CDR2 is SFDVKD in the germline V gene. The CDR3 consists of 15 residues. CDR3 bases: TGTGCCACCAGTGAGACGGGACAGGTCCAAGAGACCCAGTACTTC. Its protein product is CATSETGQVQETQYF.

V and J are TRBV6-2 or TRBV6-3 and TRBJ2-7; D possibly corresponds to TRBD1 (6 bases). CDR1 and CDR2 from the germline V gene are MNHEY and SVGEGT. This CDR3 has 14 residues. V was shortened by 8 bases and J by 2 bases, with 16 bases between the two germline ends. Here the CDR3 reads CASSGVALAYEQYF. CDR3 coding DNA: TGTGCCAGCTCAGGGGTAGCGCTTGCCTACGAGCAGTACTTC.

Many counts were recorded for this clonotype. CDR3 sequence (DNA): TGTGCCAGCAGTTTATATGGGGGCGGCTCACCCCTCCACTTT. Amino acids: CASSLYGGGSPLHF. The V and J genes are TRBV27 and TRBJ1-6; D is perhaps TRBD1 (6 bases). The CDR3 runs to 14 residues. Germline CDR1 is MNHEY and CDR2 is SMNVEV (reference sequence). V dropped 1 base and J dropped 10 bases, with 11 bases sitting between them.

In its sample, this clonotype was seen many times. This chain uses TRBV6-1 with TRBJ2-7; 9 positions match TRBD1. V lost 7 bases and J lost 4; bases outside the gene matches: 14. The CDR3 has 16 amino acids. Germline V lookup: CDR1 MNHNS, CDR2 SASEGT. CDR3 in amino acids: CASTSLRRDREYEQYF. Written as DNA, the CDR3 is TGTGCCAGCACCTCTCTCCGCCGGGACAGGGAGTACGAGCAGTACTTC.

V and J are TRBV10-3 and TRBJ2-7; D not certain. The CDR3 consists of 17 residues. The V end lost 0 bases, the J end lost 5 bases, and 20 bases lay between the germline ends. Germline CDR1 ENHRY, CDR2 SYGVKD. The CDR3 sequence: CAISESAALQVYHEQYF. In nucleotides, the CDR3 is TGTGCCATCAGTGAGTCGGCCGCGCTTCAGGTTTACCACGAGCAGTACTTC.